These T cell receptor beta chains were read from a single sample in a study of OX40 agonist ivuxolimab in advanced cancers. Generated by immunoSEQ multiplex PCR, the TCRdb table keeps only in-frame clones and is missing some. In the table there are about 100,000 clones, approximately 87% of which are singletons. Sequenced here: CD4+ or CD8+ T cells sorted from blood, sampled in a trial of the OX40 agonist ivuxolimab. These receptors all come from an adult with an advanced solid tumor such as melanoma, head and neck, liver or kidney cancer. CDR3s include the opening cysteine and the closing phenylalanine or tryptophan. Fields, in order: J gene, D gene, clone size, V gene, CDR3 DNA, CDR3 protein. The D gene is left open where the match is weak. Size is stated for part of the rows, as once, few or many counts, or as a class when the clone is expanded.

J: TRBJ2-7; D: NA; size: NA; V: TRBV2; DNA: TGTGCCAGCAGTGAGCGGACAAACAACTACGAGCAGTACTTC; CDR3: CASSERTNNYEQYF
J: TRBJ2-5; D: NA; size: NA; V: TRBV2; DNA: TGTGCCAGCAGCGTCGTAAGGGCCGGAGAGACCCAGTACTTC; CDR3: CASSVVRAGETQYF
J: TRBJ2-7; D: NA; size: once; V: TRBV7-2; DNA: TGTGCCAGCAGTTACGGGGTAGGGTCCTACGAGCAGTACTTC; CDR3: CASSYGVGSYEQYF
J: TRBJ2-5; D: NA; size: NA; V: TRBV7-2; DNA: TGTGCCAGCAGCTTACTGGGAGAGACCCAGTACTTC; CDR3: CASSLLGETQYF
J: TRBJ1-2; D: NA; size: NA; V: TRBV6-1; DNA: TGTGCCAGCAGTGACAGGAGGAGGGGAGCTAACTATGGCTACACCTTC; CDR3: CASSDRRRGANYGYTF
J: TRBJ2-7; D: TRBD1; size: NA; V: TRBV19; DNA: TGTGCCAGTAGTAACCGGGACAGGGCCTACGAGCAGTACTTC; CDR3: CASSNRDRAYEQYF
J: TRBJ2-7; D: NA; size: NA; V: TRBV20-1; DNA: TGCAGTGCTAGCCATCACGAGCAGTACTTC; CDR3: CSASHHEQYF
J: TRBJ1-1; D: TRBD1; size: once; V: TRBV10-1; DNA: TGCGCCAGCAGTGAACCAGGACAGGGGGCGGGGGAAGCTTTCTTT; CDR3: CASSEPGQGAGEAFF
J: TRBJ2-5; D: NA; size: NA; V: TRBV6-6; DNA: TGTGCCAGCAGTTACTTTCGGGGGAGAGAGACCCAGTACTTC; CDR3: CASSYFRGRETQYF
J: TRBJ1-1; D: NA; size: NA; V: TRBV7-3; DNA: TGTGCCAGCAGATCTGCGGCGGGGTACACTGAAGCTTTCTTT; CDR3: CASRSAAGYTEAFF
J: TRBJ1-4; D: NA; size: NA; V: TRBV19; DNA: TGTGCCAGTAGAAGACAGGCGATAGGGGAAAAACTGTTTTTT; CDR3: CASRRQAIGEKLFF
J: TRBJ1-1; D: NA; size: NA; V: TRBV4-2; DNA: TGTGCCAGCAGCCAAGATAGGGGGTTCTCTTCTGAAGCTTTCTTT; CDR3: CASSQDRGFSSEAFF
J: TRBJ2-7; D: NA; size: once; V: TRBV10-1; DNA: TGCGCCAGCAGTGAACAGCCCCATTCCTACGAGCAGTACTTC; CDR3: CASSEQPHSYEQYF
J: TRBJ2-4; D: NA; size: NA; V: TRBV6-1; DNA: TGTGCCAGCAGTGACAGTAACTTTCTTAAAAACATTCAGTACTTC; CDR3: CASSDSNFLKNIQYF
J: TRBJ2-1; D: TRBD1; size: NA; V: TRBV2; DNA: TGTGCCACCAAGCCCAGACAGGGGGAATACAATGAGCAGTTCTTC; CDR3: CATKPRQGEYNEQFF
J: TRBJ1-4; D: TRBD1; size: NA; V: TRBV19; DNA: TGTGCCAGTAGTCCGAGGACAGGCGGAGGGGAAAAACTGTTTTTT; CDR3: CASSPRTGGGEKLFF
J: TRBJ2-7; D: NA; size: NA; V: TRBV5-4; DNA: TGTGCCAGCAGGGGCTGGGGGGACCCGTACGAGCAGTACTTC; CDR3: CASRGWGDPYEQYF
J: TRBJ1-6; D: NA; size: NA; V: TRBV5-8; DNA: TGTGCCAGCAGTCTCGGTGGTAGGGGGTATAATTCACCCCTCCACTTT; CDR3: CASSLGGRGYNSPLHF
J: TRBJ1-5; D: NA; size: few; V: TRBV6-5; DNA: TGTGCCAGCATCGGGGGCCCGGGGCAGCCCCAGCATTTT; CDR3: CASIGGPGQPQHF
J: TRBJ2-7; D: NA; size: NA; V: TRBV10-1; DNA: TGCGCCAGCAGTGGGGATACATCAGACTACGAGCAGTACTTC; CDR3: CASSGDTSDYEQYF
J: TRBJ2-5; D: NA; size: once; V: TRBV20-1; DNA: TGCAGTGCGACAGCCCAAGAGACCCAGTACTTC; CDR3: CSATAQETQYF
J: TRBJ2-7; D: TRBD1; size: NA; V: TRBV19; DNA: TGTGCCAGTAGAAAGACAGGGGCTAACCACGAGCAGTACTTC; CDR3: CASRKTGANHEQYF
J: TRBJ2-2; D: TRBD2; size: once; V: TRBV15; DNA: TGTGCCACCAGCTCCCAGCGGGGATATAACACCGGGGAGCTGTTTTTT; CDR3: CATSSQRGYNTGELFF
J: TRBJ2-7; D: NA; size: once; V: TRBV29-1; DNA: TGCAGCGTAGACCGGGACTTAATAAGGTACGAGCAGTACTTC; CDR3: CSVDRDLIRYEQYF
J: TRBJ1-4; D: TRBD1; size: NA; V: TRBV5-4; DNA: TGTGCCAGCAGCTTGGGGGCAGGGGGCAGAACTAATGAAAAACTGTTTTTT; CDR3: CASSLGAGGRTNEKLFF
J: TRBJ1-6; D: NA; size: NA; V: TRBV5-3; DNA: TGTGCCAGAAGCCAGACGGCTGGTGGTAATTCACCCCTCCACTTT; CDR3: CARSQTAGGNSPLHF
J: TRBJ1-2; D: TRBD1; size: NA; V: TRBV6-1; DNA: TGTGCCAGCAGTGAATTGGAGACAGGGACCTATGGCTACACCTTC; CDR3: CASSELETGTYGYTF
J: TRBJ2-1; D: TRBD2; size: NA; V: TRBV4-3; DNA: TGCGCCAGCAGCCTATTAGCGGGAGGGGGCAATGAGCAGTTCTTC; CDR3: CASSLLAGGGNEQFF
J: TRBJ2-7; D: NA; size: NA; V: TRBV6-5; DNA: TGTGCCAGCAGTTACGGGCAGGAGAGGTGCTTCTTC; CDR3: CASSYGQERCFF
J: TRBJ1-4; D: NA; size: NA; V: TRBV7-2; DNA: TGTGCCAGCAGCCCCCCCGCAACTAATGAAAAACTGTTTTTT; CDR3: CASSPPATNEKLFF
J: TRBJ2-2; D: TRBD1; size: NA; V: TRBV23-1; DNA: TGCGCCAGCAGTCAATCGGGGCGTGGGACAGGCTACACCGGGGAGCTGTTTTTT; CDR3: CASSQSGRGTGYTGELFF
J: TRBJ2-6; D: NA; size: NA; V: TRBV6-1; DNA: TGTGCCAGCAGTGAAGCCTCTCGCAACGTCCTGACTTTC; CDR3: CASSEASRNVLTF
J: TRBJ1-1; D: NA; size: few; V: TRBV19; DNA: TGTGCCAGTAGAGGACAGTACACTGAAGCTTTCTTT; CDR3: CASRGQYTEAFF
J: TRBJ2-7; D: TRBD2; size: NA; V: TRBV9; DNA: TGTGCCAGCAGCGTAGGATCTAGCGGGCGGCCCTACGAGCAGTACTTC; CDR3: CASSVGSSGRPYEQYF
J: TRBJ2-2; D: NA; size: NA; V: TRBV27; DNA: TGTGCCAGCAGTTCGGGACGGAGGACCACCGGGGAGCTGTTTTTT; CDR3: CASSSGRRTTGELFF
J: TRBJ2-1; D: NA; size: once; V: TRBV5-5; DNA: TGTGCCAGCAGCTTGACGGCCAGAAACTCCTACAATGAGCAGTTCTTC; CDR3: CASSLTARNSYNEQFF
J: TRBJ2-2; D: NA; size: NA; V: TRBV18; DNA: TGTGCCAGCTCACCAGCAGCGAACACCGGGGAGCTGTTTTTT; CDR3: CASSPAANTGELFF
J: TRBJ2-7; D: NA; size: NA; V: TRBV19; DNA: TGTGCCAGTAGTATTGCACAGGCCTCCAACGAGCAGTACTTC; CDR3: CASSIAQASNEQYF
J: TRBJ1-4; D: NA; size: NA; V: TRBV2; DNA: TGTGCCAGCAGTGAGCGGACAGTCAATGAAAAACTGTTTTTT; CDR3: CASSERTVNEKLFF
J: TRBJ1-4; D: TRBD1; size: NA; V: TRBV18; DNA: TGTGCCAGCTCTACAGGGGGCGCGGGTGAAAAACTGTTTTTT; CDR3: CASSTGGAGEKLFF
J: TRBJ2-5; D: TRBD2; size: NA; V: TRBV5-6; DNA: TGTGCCAGCAGCCGTGGACTAGCGGGATTAGAGACCCAGTACTTC; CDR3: CASSRGLAGLETQYF
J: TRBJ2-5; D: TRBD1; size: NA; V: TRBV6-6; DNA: TGTGCCAGCAGTTACGGGACAGGAACGACCCAGTACTTC; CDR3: CASSYGTGTTQYF
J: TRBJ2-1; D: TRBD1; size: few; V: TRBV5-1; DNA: TGCGCCAGCAGCTCCATAACACAGGGGGCGGGTCCCAATGAGCAGTTCTTC; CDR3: CASSSITQGAGPNEQFF
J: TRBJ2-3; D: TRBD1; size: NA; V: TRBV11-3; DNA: TGTGCCAGCAGCTTAGATGGACAGGGGACGACAGATACGCAGTATTTT; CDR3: CASSLDGQGTTDTQYF
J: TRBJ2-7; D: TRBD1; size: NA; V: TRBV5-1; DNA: TGCGCCAGCAGCTCGTCACTGATGACAGGGGGCTTTTCCTACGAGCAGTACTTC; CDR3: CASSSSLMTGGFSYEQYF
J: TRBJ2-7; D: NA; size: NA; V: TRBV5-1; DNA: TGCGCCAGCAGCTTGGAGGCAGGGAGGTACGAGCAGTACTTC; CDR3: CASSLEAGRYEQYF
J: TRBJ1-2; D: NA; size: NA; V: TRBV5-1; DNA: TGCGCCAGCAGCTTGGTACAGGATGGCTACACCTTC; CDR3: CASSLVQDGYTF
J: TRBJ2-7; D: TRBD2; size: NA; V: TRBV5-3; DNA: TGTGCCAGAAGCTTGGAGCGGGAGAGTGTTAACTACGAGCAGTACTTC; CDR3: CARSLERESVNYEQYF
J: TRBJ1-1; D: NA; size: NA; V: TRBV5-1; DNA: TGCGCCAGCAGCTTGGCCGGGACTAACACTGAAGCTTTCTTT; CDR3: CASSLAGTNTEAFF